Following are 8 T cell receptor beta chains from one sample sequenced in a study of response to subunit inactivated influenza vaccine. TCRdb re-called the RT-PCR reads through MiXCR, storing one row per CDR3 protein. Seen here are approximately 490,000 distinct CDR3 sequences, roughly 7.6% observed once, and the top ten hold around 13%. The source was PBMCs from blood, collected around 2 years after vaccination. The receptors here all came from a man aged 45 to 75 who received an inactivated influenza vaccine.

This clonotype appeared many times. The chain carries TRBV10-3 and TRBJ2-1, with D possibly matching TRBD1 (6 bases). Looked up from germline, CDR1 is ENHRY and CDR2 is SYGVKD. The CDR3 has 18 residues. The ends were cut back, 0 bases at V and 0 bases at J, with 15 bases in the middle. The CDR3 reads CAISESSGDRSSYNEQFF. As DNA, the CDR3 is TGTGCCATCAGTGAGTCGAGCGGCGACAGGAGCTCCTACAATGAGCAGTTCTTC.

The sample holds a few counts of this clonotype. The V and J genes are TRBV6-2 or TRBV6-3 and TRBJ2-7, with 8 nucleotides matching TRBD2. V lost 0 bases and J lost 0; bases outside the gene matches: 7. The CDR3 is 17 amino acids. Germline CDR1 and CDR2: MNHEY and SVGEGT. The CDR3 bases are TGTGCCAGCAGTTACTCCCCCCGAGCGGGAGACTCCTACGAGCAGTACTTC. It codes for CASSYSPRAGDSYEQYF.

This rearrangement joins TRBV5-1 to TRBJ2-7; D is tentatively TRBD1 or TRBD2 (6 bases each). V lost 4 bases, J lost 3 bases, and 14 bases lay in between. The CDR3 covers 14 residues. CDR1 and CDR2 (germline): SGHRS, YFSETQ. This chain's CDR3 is CASSPGGTHYEQYF. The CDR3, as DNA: TGCGCCAGCAGCCCAGGCGGGACACACTACGAGCAGTACTTC.

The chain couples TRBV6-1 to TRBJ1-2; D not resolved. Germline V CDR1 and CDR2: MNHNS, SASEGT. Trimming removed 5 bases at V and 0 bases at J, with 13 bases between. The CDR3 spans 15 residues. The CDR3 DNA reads TGTGCCAGCAGTCCCCCTCGGGGTCCTAACTATGGCTACACCTTC. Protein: CASSPPRGPNYGYTF.

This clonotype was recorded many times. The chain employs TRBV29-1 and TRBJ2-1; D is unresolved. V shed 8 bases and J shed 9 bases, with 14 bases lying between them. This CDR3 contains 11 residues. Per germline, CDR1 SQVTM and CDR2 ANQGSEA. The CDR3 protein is CSSDPLSEQFF. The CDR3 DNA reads TGCAGCTCCGACCCGTTGAGTGAGCAGTTCTTC.

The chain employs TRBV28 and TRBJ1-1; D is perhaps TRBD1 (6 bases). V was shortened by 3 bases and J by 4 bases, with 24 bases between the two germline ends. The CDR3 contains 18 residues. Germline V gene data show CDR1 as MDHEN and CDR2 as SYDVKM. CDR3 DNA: TGTGCCAGCAGTTTTTTTCAGGAACTGGGGGGGCTCTTCACTGAAGCTTTCTTT. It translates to CASSFFQELGGLFTEAFF.

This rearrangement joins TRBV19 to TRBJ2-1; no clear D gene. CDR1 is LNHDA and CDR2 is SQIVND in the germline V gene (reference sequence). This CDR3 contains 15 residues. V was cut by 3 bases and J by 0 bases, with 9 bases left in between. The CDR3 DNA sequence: TGTGCCAGTAGTATGGTGGCTCGCTCCTACAATGAGCAGTTCTTC. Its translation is CASSMVARSYNEQFF.

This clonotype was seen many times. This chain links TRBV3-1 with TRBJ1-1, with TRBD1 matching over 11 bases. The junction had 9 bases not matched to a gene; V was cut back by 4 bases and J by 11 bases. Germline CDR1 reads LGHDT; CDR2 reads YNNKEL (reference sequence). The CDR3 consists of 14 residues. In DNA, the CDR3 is TGTGCCAGCAGCCTCGGACAGGGGGCGTTAGGGGCTTTCTTT. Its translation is CASSLGQGALGAFF.